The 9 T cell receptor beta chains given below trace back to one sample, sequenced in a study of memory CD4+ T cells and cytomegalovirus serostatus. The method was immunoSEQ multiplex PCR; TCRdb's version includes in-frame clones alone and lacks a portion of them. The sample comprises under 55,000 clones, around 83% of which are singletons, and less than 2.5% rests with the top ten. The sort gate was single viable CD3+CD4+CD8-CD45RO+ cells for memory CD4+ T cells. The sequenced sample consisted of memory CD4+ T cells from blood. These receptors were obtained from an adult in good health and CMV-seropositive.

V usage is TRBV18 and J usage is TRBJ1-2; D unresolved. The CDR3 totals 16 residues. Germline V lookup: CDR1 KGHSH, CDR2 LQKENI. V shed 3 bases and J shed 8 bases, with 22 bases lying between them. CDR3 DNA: TGTGCCAGCTCACCGTCCTCAGCGGGCGGGAGTGGGGGCTACACCTTC. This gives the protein CASSPSSAGGSGGYTF.

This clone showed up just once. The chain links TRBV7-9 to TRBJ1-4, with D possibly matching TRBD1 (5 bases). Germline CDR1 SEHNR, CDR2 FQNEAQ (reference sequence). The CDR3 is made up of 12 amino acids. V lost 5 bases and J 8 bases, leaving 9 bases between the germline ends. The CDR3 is CASSQGQEKLFF. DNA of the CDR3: TGTGCCAGCAGCCAGGGTCAGGAAAAACTGTTTTTT.

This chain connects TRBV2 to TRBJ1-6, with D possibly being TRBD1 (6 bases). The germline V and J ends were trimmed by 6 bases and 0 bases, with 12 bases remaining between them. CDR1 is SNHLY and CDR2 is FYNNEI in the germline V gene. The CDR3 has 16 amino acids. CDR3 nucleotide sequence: TGTGCCAGCAGCGGGGGCGAGAGCTCCTATAATTCACCCCTCCACTTT. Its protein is CASSGGESSYNSPLHF. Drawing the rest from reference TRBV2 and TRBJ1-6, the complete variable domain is EPEVTQTPSHQVTQMGQEVILRCVPISNHLYFYWYRQILGQKVEFLVSFYNNEISEKSEIFDDQFSVERPDGSNFTLKIRSTKLEDSAMYFCASSGGESSYNSPLHFGNGTRLTVT.

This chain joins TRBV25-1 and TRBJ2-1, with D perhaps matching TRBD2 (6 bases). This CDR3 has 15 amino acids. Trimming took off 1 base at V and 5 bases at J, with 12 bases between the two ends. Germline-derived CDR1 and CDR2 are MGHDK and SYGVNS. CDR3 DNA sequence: TGTGCCAGCAGTGAATGGCGCGGGGCGAACAATGAGCAGTTCTTC. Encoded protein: CASSEWRGANNEQFF. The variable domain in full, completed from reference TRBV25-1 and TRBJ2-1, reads EADIYQTPRYLVIGTGKKITLECSQTMGHDKMYWYQQDPGMELHLIHYSYGVNSTEKGDLSSESTVSRIRTEHFPLTLESARPSHTSQYLCASSEWRGANNEQFFGPGTRLTVL.

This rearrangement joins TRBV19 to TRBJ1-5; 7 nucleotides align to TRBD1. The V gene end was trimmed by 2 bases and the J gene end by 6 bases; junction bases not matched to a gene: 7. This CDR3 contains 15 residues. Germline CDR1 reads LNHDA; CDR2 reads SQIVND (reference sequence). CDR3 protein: CASSISGGMGQPQHF. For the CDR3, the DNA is TGTGCCAGTAGTATATCAGGGGGAATGGGTCAGCCCCAGCATTTT.

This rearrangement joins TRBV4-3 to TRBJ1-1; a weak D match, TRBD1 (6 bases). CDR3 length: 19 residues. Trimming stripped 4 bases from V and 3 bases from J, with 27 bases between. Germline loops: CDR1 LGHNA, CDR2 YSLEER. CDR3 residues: CASSPIKAGPGGGDTEAFF. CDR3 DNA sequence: TGCGCCAGCAGCCCCATCAAAGCTGGACCGGGGGGCGGGGACACTGAAGCTTTCTTT.

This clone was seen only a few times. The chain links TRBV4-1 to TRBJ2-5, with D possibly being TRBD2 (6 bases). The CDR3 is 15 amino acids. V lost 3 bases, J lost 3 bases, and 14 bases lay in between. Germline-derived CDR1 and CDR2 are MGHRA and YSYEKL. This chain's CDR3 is CASSHLRGQEETQYF. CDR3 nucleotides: TGCGCCAGCAGCCACTTGCGGGGTCAGGAAGAGACCCAGTACTTC.

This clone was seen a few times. The CDR3 bases are TGTGCCAGCAGCCCTAGCGGGAGCTCAGATACGCAGTATTTT. Translating it yields CASSPSGSSDTQYF. This rearrangement joins TRBV7-2 to TRBJ2-3; 10 nucleotides align to TRBD2. Unmatched junction bases numbered 3, after V lost 5 bases and J lost 4 bases. This CDR3 contains 14 residues. Looked up from germline, CDR1 is SGHTA and CDR2 is FQGNSA.

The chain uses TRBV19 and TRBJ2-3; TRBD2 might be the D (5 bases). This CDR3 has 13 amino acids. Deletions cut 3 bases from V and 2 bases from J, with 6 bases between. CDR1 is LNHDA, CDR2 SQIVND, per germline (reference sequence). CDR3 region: CASSIRDTDTQYF. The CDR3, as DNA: TGTGCCAGTAGTATCCGGGACACAGATACGCAGTATTTT.